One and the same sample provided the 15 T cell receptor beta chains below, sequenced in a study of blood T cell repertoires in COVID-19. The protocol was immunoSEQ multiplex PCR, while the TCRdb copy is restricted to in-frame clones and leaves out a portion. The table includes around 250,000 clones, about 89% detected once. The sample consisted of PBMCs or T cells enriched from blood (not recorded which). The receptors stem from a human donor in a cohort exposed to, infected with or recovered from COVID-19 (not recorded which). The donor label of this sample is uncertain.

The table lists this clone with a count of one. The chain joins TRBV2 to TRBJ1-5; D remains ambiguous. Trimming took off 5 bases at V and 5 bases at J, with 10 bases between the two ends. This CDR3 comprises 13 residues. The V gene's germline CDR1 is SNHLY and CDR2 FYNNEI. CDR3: CASSLDIDQPQHF. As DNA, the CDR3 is TGTGCCAGCAGTCTTGACATAGATCAGCCCCAGCATTTT. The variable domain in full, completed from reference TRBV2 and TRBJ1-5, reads EPEVTQTPSHQVTQMGQEVILRCVPISNHLYFYWYRQILGQKVEFLVSFYNNEISEKSEIFDDQFSVERPDGSNFTLKIRSTKLEDSAMYFCASSLDIDQPQHFGDGTRLSIL.

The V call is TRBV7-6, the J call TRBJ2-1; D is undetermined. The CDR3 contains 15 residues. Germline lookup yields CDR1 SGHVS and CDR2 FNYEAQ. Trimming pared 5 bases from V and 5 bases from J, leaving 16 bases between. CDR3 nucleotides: TGTGCCAGCAGCCCCCGGGTCGGCCTTGACAATGAGCAGTTCTTC. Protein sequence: CASSPRVGLDNEQFF.

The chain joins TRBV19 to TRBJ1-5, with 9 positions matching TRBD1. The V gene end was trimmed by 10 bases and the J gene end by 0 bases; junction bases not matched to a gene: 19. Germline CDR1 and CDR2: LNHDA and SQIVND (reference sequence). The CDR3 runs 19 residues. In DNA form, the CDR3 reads TGTGCCACCAAGCCGAAGAGTAGGACAGGGGTTTATAGCAATCAGCCCCAGCATTTT. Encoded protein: CATKPKSRTGVYSNQPQHF.

CDR3 DNA sequence: TGTGCCAGCAGCCAAGGGACTAGCGGCCAAGAGACCCAGTACTTC. This gives the protein CASSQGTSGQETQYF. This sequence joins TRBV14 and TRBJ2-5; 10 nucleotides align to TRBD2. The trim removed 1 base at V and 1 base at J, leaving 0 bases unmatched. Germline CDR1 and CDR2: SGHDN and FVKESK. The CDR3 spans 15 residues. Complete variable domain (other parts from reference TRBV14 and TRBJ2-5): EAGVTQFPSHSVIEKGQTVTLRCDPISGHDNLYWYRRVMGKEIKFLLHFVKESKQDESGMPNNRFLAERTGGTYSTLKVQPAELEDSGVYFCASSQGTSGQETQYFGPGTRLLVL.

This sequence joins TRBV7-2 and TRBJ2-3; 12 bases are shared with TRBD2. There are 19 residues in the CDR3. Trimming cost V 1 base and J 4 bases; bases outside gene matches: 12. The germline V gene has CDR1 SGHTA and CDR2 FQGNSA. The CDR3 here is CASSLGLAGGRIISDTQYF. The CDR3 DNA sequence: TGTGCCAGCAGCTTAGGCCTAGCGGGGGGGCGAATTATATCAGATACGCAGTATTTT. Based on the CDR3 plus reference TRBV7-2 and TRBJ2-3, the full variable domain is GAGVSQSPSNKVTEKGKDVELRCDPISGHTALYWYRQSLGQGLEFLIYFQGNSAPDKSGLPSDRFSAERTGGSVSTLTIQRTQQEDSAVYLCASSLGLAGGRIISDTQYFGPGTRLTVL.

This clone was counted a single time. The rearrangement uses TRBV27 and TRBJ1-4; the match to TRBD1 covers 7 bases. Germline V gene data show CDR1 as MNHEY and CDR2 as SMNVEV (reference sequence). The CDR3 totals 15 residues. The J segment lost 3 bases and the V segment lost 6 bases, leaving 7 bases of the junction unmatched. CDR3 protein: CASSPRGAANEKLFF. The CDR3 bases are TGTGCCAGCAGCCCCAGGGGGGCTGCTAATGAAAAACTGTTTTTT.

The CDR3 sequence is CAWRRELNTEAFF. The CDR3 DNA reads TGTGCCTGGAGGCGGGAGTTGAACACTGAAGCTTTCTTT. The chain employs TRBV30 and TRBJ1-1; D call uncertain. The ends were cut back, 3 bases at V and 0 bases at J, with 8 bases in the middle. Germline values: CDR1 GTSNPN, CDR2 SVGIG (reference sequence). The CDR3 length is 13 residues. The full variable domain, with the rest looked up from reference TRBV30 and TRBJ1-1, is SQTIHQWPATLVQPVGSPLSLECTVEGTSNPNLYWYRQAAGRGLQLLFYSVGIGQISSEVPQNLSASRPQDRQFILSSKKLLLSDSGFYLCAWRRELNTEAFFGQGTRLTVV.

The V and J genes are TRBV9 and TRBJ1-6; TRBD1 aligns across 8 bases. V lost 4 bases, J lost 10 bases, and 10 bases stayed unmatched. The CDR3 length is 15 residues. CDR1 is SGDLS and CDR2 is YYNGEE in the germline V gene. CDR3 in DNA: TGTGCCAGCAGCCCTCGACAGGGGAACGCATCACCCCTCCACTTT. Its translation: CASSPRQGNASPLHF.

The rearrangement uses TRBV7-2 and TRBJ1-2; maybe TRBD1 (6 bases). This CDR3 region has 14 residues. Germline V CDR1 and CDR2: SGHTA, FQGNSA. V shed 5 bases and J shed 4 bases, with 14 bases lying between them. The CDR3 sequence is CASSPPTGIYGYTF. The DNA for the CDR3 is TGTGCCAGCAGCCCTCCGACAGGAATCTATGGCTACACCTTC.

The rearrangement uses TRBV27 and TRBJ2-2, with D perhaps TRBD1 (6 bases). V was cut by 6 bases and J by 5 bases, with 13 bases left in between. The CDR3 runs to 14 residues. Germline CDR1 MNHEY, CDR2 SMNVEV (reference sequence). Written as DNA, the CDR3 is TGTGCCAGCAGCCCAGGGGTTTCGACCGGGGAGCTGTTTTTT. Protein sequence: CASSPGVSTGELFF.

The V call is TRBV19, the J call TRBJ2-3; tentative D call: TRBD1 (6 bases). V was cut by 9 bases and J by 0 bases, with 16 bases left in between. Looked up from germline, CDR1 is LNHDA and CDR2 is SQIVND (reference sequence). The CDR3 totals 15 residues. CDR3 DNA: TGTGCCAGCAAGATGCGGACAGAAAGCACAGATACGCAGTATTTT. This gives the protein CASKMRTESTDTQYF.

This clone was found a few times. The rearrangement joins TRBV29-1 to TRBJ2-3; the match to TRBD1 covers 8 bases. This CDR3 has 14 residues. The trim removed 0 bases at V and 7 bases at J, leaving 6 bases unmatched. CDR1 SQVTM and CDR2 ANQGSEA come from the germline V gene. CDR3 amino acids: CSVEDRTGSNTQYF. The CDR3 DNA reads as TGCAGCGTTGAAGACCGGACAGGGAGTAATACGCAGTATTTT.

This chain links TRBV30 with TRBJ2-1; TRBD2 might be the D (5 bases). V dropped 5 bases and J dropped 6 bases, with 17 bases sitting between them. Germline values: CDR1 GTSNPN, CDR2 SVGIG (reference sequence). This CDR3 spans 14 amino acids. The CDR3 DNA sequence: TGTGCCTGGGCTGGCGGGCTTCCCTCCAATGAGCAGTTCTTC. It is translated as CAWAGGLPSNEQFF.

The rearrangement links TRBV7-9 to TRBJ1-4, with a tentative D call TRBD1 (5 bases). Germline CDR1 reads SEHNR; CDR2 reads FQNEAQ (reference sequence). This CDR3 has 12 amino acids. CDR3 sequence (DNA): TGTGTCGTTGACAGCCCTAATGAAAAACTGTTTTTT. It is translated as CVVDSPNEKLFF.

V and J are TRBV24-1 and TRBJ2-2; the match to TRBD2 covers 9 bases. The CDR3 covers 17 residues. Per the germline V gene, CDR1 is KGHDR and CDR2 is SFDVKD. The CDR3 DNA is TGTGCTATCCCTTTGAGATCTAGCGGGGAGAACACCGGGGAGCTGTTTTTT. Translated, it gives CAIPLRSSGENTGELFF.